The 3 T cell receptor beta chains in this list originate from one sample, sequenced in a study of cytomegalovirus exposure and HLA in healthy donors. This PCR relied on a set of 60 Vbeta primers and 13 Jbeta primers. Measured with immunoSEQ multiplex PCR; TCRdb has only the in-frame clones, and not every one. Among some 200,000 clones, 79% were seen once, and the ten largest hold over 1.5%. Sequencing was done on a sample of PBMCs. These receptors were taken from a girl aged 10-17 years in good health and CMV-seropositive.

The chain recombines TRBV27 with TRBJ2-3; 9 positions agree with TRBD2. V gave up 8 bases and J gave up 0 bases; unmatched junction bases: 3. The CDR3 runs to 14 residues. The V gene's germline CDR1 is MNHEY and CDR2 SMNVEV (reference sequence). DNA for the CDR3: TGTGCCAGCTCCCTAGCGGGGAGCACAGATACGCAGTATTTT. It specifies CASSLAGSTDTQYF.

Written as DNA, the CDR3 is TGTGCCAGCAGCCTGAGGGGGACAGGGGGGCGCGGCTATGGCTACACCTTC. Translating gives CASSLRGTGGRGYGYTF. The V call is TRBV5-6, the J call TRBJ1-2, with 11 bases matching TRBD1. Germline V gives CDR1 SGHDT, CDR2 YYEEEE. The J segment lost 4 bases and the V segment lost 4 bases, leaving 12 bases of the junction unmatched. The CDR3 loop spans 17 amino acids.

This clone was recorded once. J is TRBJ1-1 and V is TRBV6-1, with TRBD1 as a possible D gene (5 bases). Germline values: CDR1 MNHNS, CDR2 SASEGT. Trimming shortened V by 0 bases and J by 1 base, and 9 bases separated the two germline ends. The CDR3 covers 15 residues. For the CDR3, the DNA is TGTGCCAGCAGTGAAGCCAGGGCGGCGAACACTGAAGCTTTCTTT. Its translation: CASSEARAANTEAFF.